There are a few counts of the clone carrying this T cell receptor beta chain. What it binds is not known. This entry belongs to a study of identical twins. Study-wide points: Memory repertoires showed no such pattern, whereas abundant cord blood beta clonotypes carried fewer insertions. The study found weaker excess twin sharing in beta out-of-frame sequences. Out-of-frame alpha sequences shared by twins showed excess low generation probability.

Template switching added a universal primer binding site, and final cDNA carried unique molecular identifiers. TCRdb used MiXCR to reprocess the 5' RACE reads, holding one entry per CDR3 protein. The repertoire holds approximately 680,000 distinct CDR3 sequences, with roughly 7.2% as singletons. Trimming stripped 7 bases from V and 1 base from J, with 13 bases between. Germline loops: CDR1 SNHLY, CDR2 FYNNEI. The CDR3 is 14 amino acids. The same data also went into a second study, on yellow fever vaccine responses in identical twins.

Material for sequencing was PBMCs. The rearrangement joins TRBV2 to TRBJ1-1; D ambiguous. The TCR sequence derives from a woman aged 18-30 years in good health. The CDR3 reads CASNRWTTNTEAFF. The DNA of the CDR3 is TGTGCCAGCAACCGTTGGACGACGAACACTGAAGCTTTCTTT.